The rows below give T cell receptor beta chains drawn from one sample of a study of OX40 agonist ivuxolimab in advanced cancers. Libraries were prepared by immunoSEQ multiplex PCR; TCRdb keeps only in-frame clonotypes and omits some of them. The profile covers over 10,000 clones, with around 90% appearing a single time and approximately 70% taken by the ten largest. The material was CD4+ or CD8+ T cells sorted from blood, obtained in a trial of the OX40 agonist ivuxolimab. These receptors all stem from an adult with an advanced solid tumor such as melanoma, head and neck, liver or kidney cancer. The CDR3 runs from the conserved cysteine through the conserved F or W. The order of the fields is J gene, V gene, clone size, D gene, CDR3 protein, CDR3 DNA. D genes are given only for firm matches. Size is omitted from some rows. Given values are once, few, many or a class for expanded clones.

TRBJ2-1	TRBV5-1	-	TRBD1	CASSFTGGNEQFF	TGCGCCAGCAGCTTTACAGGGGGCAATGAGCAGTTCTTC
TRBJ2-5	TRBV5-1	-	TRBD1	CASTPGQGKETQYF	TGCGCCAGCACCCCCGGACAGGGGAAAGAGACCCAGTACTTC
TRBJ2-5	TRBV28	-	-	CAGQGGKETQYF	TGTGCCGGCCAGGGGGGGAAAGAGACCCAGTACTTC
TRBJ1-2	TRBV7-3	once	-	CASSLTGPTDYGYTF	TGTGCCAGCAGCCTGACAGGACCCACAGACTATGGCTACACCTTC
TRBJ1-1	TRBV13	-	TRBD1	CASSLGQGAAEAFF	TGTGCCAGCAGCTTGGGACAGGGTGCCGCTGAAGCTTTCTTT
TRBJ2-2	TRBV2	-	-	CASSEAGELFF	TGTGCCAGCAGTGAAGCCGGGGAGCTGTTTTTT
TRBJ1-2	TRBV9	-	-	CASSVGMNTVF	TGTGCCAGCAGCGTAGGAATGAATACGGTCTTC
TRBJ2-1	TRBV27	-	-	CASSLAVYNEQFF	TGTGCCAGCAGTTTGGCCGTATACAATGAGCAGTTCTTC
TRBJ2-1	TRBV30	-	TRBD2	CASTPGGYYNEQFF	TGTGCCTCCACGCCGGGGGGGTACTACAATGAGCAGTTCTTC
TRBJ1-2	TRBV25-1	once	-	CASSEFSSGADGYTF	TGTGCCAGCAGTGAATTTTCGTCAGGCGCTGATGGCTACACCTTC
TRBJ2-7	TRBV7-9	-	TRBD1	CASSWDSLAYEQYF	TGTGCCAGCAGCTGGGACAGCCTGGCCTACGAGCAGTACTTC
TRBJ2-3	TRBV7-8	-	-	CTSSKWAESTDTQYF	TGTACCAGCAGCAAATGGGCAGAAAGCACAGATACGCAGTATTTT
TRBJ2-7	TRBV14	-	-	CASSPDRTYYEQYF	TGTGCCAGCAGCCCCGACAGAACTTACTACGAGCAGTACTTC
TRBJ1-1	TRBV30	-	-	CAWSKELRRTEAFF	TGTGCCTGGAGTAAGGAGCTCAGAAGGACTGAAGCTTTCTTT
TRBJ1-2	TRBV5-1	once	-	CASSPQQVGAYGYTF	TGCGCCAGCAGCCCGCAACAGGTTGGAGCTTATGGCTACACCTTC
TRBJ2-7	TRBV13	once	TRBD1	CASSPLGTGVGEQYF	TGTGCCAGCAGCCCGCTCGGGACAGGGGTTGGCGAGCAGTACTTC
TRBJ2-2	TRBV6-1	-	-	CASSERPGGAGELFF	TGTGCCAGCAGTGAACGGCCGGGGGGCGCCGGGGAGCTGTTTTTT
TRBJ2-1	TRBV9	-	TRBD2	CASSVASGGASEQFF	TGTGCCAGCAGCGTAGCTAGCGGGGGGGCCAGTGAGCAGTTCTTC
TRBJ2-7	TRBV2	-	-	CASTGLGEQYF	TGTGCCAGCACAGGGTTAGGCGAGCAGTACTTC
TRBJ1-3	TRBV11-2	-	-	CASSLGPEGLGNTIYF	TGTGCCAGCAGCTTAGGACCGGAGGGGCTTGGAAACACCATATATTTT